This is a list of T cell receptor beta chains from one sample in a study of shared clonotypes between healthy human individuals. The repertoire was sequenced with immunoSEQ multiplex PCR; TCRdb's copy has only in-frame clones and lacks some. The sample lists 700,000 or so clones; 72% were seen once. Sequencing was done on a sample of memory CD4+ T cells sorted from blood. Source of these receptors: a woman between 25 and 40 years old in good health. The conserved cysteine and the conserved F or W are not part of the CDR3 here.

ASSYVGGADTQY,12,TRBV6-5,TRBJ2-3
ASSSSQETQY,10,TRBV5-1,TRBJ2-5
ASSPRTGLLRYT,12,TRBV27,TRBJ1-2
ASSYLDSTDTQY,12,TRBV6-5,TRBJ2-3
ASSTSVGTGELF,12,TRBV19,TRBJ2-2
ASSRDSNEQF,10,TRBV5-1,TRBJ2-1
ASSPPKGTQY,10,TRBV27,TRBJ2-5
ASSPTGGTEAF,11,TRBV18,TRBJ1-1
ASSLSQTSNTGELF,14,TRBV5-6,TRBJ2-2
ASSGRSGAYHTQY,13,TRBV6-1,TRBJ2-3
ASSSGLSPYNEQF,13,TRBV7-9,TRBJ2-1
ASSLEGRETEQY,12,TRBV5-4,TRBJ2-7
ATSRVGQPQH,10,TRBV15,TRBJ1-5
SVEGGAPWVEQF,12,TRBV29-1,TRBJ2-1
ASSILAGHYEQY,12,TRBV19,TRBJ2-7
ASSRNRDREKEQF,13,TRBV5-8,TRBJ2-1
ASSEAAGTPYEQY,13,TRBV2,TRBJ2-7
ASSRGRGARQETQY,14,TRBV28,TRBJ2-5
ASSLAATWRYEQY,13,TRBV7-8,TRBJ2-7
ASSLGSARGNEQF,13,TRBV5-4,TRBJ2-1
ASRGTGVSQPQH,12,TRBV6-5,TRBJ1-5
ASNPGGGQETQY,12,TRBV5-1,TRBJ2-5
ASSYAGETQY,10,TRBV6-6,TRBJ2-5
ASSLTYYNEQF,11,TRBV7-3,TRBJ2-1
AARQSTDTQY,10,TRBV23-1,TRBJ2-3
ASSTTRGSETQY,12,TRBV5-6,TRBJ2-5
ASSSQATVNQPQH,13,TRBV5-6,TRBJ1-5